This entry describes one T cell receptor beta chain. Antigen unknown. These data are taken from a study of T cell repertoires in cytomegalovirus infection. The CDR3 is 14 residues long. The V segment lost 5 bases and the J segment 0 bases; nucleotides outside the gene matches: 3. In germline, CDR1 is LNHDA, CDR2 SQIVND (reference sequence). TCRdb reanalysed the reads using MiXCR and keeps one entry per CDR3 protein. This table has 100,000 or so distinct CDR3 sequences, roughly two fifths appearing once. The sequence derives from a human donor in good health (CMV status not recorded). Some clones in this sample may be carry-over from other donors' samples. The chain has TRBV19 and TRBJ1-1; 7 bases are a match to TRBD1. Here the sequenced sample was CD8+ T cells from cultured PBMCs, taken from culture after CMV antigen stimulation. In nucleotides, the CDR3 is TGTGCCAGTAGTCCGGGACAGATGAACACTGAAGCTTTCTTT. Its protein is CASSPGQMNTEAFF. Drawing the rest from reference TRBV19 and TRBJ1-1, the complete variable domain is DGGITQSPKYLFRKEGQNVTLSCEQNLNHDAMYWYRQDPGQGLRLIYYSQIVNDFQKGDIAEGYSVSREKKESFPLTVTSAQKNPTAFYLCASSPGQMNTEAFFGQGTRLTVV.